The 31 T cell receptor beta chains listed next were all sequenced from one sample in a study of monozygotic twins with inflammatory bowel disease. TCRdb re-called the 5' RACE reads and shows each CDR3 protein once, DNA omitted. This sample's clone table lists 300,000 to 400,000 distinct CDR3 sequences. Sequences were obtained from blood. Receptors were obtained from a human donor with ulcerative colitis or Crohn's disease, or a healthy co-twin of an affected twin (not recorded which).

The rearrangement links TRBV18 to TRBJ1-4; as DNA is missing, the TRBD1 call by TCRdb cannot be tested. Germline loops: CDR1 KGHSH, CDR2 LQKENI. This CDR3 spans 15 amino acids. The chain's CDR3 is CASSPPSGTNEKLFF.

The J gene is TRBJ2-1, the V gene TRBV2. Germline CDR1 is SNHLY and CDR2 is FYNNEI. The CDR3 length is 15 residues. CDR3 region: CASSVEADSYNEQFF.

The chain recombines TRBV29-1 with TRBJ1-2. Looked up from germline, CDR1 is SQVTM and CDR2 is ANQGSEA. The CDR3 runs 12 residues. CDR3 sequence reads: CRPISANYGYTF.

The chain has TRBV13 and TRBJ2-7; TCRdb picks TRBD1, but there is no DNA to check that call. The CDR3 length is 12 residues. CDR1 is PRHDT, CDR2 FYEKMQ, per germline (reference sequence). The CDR3 here is CATRDTTYEQYF.

The chain employs TRBV7-9 and TRBJ1-3; with no DNA, the TCRdb D assignment of TRBD1 cannot be verified. Germline V CDR1 and CDR2: SEHNR, FQNEAQ (reference sequence). The CDR3 is 16 amino acids. CDR3 region: CASRTGGEGPGNTIYF.

The chain has TRBV19 and TRBJ1-2. The CDR3 has 13 residues. The germline V gene has CDR1 LNHDA and CDR2 SQIVND (reference sequence). This chain's CDR3 is CASRETALYGYTF.

The V gene is TRBV7-9, the J gene TRBJ2-3; as DNA is missing, the TRBD1 call by TCRdb cannot be tested. This CDR3 is built from 17 residues. Germline CDR1 and CDR2: SEHNR and FQNEAQ (reference sequence). CDR3 protein: CASSPSPGGWSTDTQYF.

The chain links TRBV6-1 to TRBJ2-7; TCRdb gives TRBD1 as the D gene, but with no DNA this cannot be confirmed. CDR3 length equals 15 residues. Germline values: CDR1 MNHNS, CDR2 SASEGT. CDR3 region: CASSDPTDGTYEQYF.

The J gene is TRBJ2-1, the V gene TRBV10-1; the D call from TCRdb, TRBD1, cannot be confirmed without DNA. The CDR3 is made up of 16 amino acids. CDR1 and CDR2 from the germline V gene are WNHNN and SYGVQD (reference sequence). The chain's CDR3 is CASSESGQGKDNEQFF.

CDR3: CASSFGQGARTEAFF. The chain recombines TRBV19 with TRBJ1-1; TCRdb returns TRBD1, unconfirmable since there is no DNA. CDR1 is LNHDA and CDR2 is SQIVND in the germline V gene (reference sequence). The CDR3 has 15 amino acids.

The chain carries TRBV6-5 and TRBJ2-7. Germline V gene data show CDR1 as MNHEY and CDR2 as SVGAGI. The CDR3 loop spans 15 amino acids. CDR3 amino acids: CASSYSSGRSYEQYF.

This chain uses TRBV2 with TRBJ2-7. From germline, CDR1 is SNHLY and CDR2 FYNNEI. The CDR3 has 12 amino acids. CDR3 sequence reads: CASAQSTYEQYF.

The chain joins TRBV28 to TRBJ1-5; TCRdb designates TRBD1, a call that cannot be tested without DNA. The CDR3 consists of 15 residues. CDR1 and CDR2 (germline): MDHEN, SYDVKM. CDR3 in amino acids: CASRRSGRSNQPQHF. The full variable domain, with the rest looked up from reference TRBV28 and TRBJ1-5, is DVKVTQSSRYLVKRTGEKVFLECVQDMDHENMFWYRQDPGLGLRLIYFSYDVKMKEKGDIPEGYSVSREKKERFSLILESASTNQTSMYLCASRRSGRSNQPQHFGDGTRLSIL.

The genes are TRBV20-1 and TRBJ1-6. Looked up from germline, CDR1 is DFQATT and CDR2 is SNEGSKA (reference sequence). The CDR3 has 12 residues. Here the CDR3 reads CSAILGESPLHF.

J is TRBJ1-5 and V is TRBV9; TCRdb picks TRBD1, but there is no DNA to check that call. The CDR3 has 15 amino acids. Germline lookup yields CDR1 SGDLS and CDR2 YYNGEE. CDR3 protein: CASSVGPNANQPQHF.

This chain connects TRBV29-1 to TRBJ1-2; TCRdb returns TRBD1, unconfirmable since there is no DNA. The germline gives CDR1 SQVTM, CDR2 ANQGSEA. The CDR3 extends over 12 amino acids. The CDR3 reads CSVLTGVGGCTF. The full variable domain, in which reference TRBV29-1 and TRBJ1-2 provide the parts outside the CDR3, is SAVISQKPSRDICQRGTSLTIQCQVDSQVTMMFWYRQQPGQSLTLIATANQGSEATYESGFVIDKFPISRPNLTFSTLTVSNMSPEDSSIYLCSVLTGVGGCTFGSGTRLTVV.

The chain couples TRBV4-1 to TRBJ2-7; TCRdb returns TRBD1, unconfirmable since there is no DNA. The CDR3 contains 15 residues. In germline, CDR1 is MGHRA, CDR2 YSYEKL. The CDR3 is CASSQRPGRRKEQYF.

The V and J genes are TRBV20-1 and TRBJ2-7; no DNA is available, so the TRBD2 call from TCRdb remains unchecked. The germline CDR1 and CDR2 sequences are DFQATT and SNEGSKA (reference sequence). The CDR3 has 15 amino acids. The CDR3 region is CSAQRASGVSYEQYF.

The V and J genes are TRBV6-2 or TRBV6-3 and TRBJ1-2. The germline V gene encodes CDR1 MNHEY and CDR2 SVGEGT. This CDR3 is 14 amino acids long. Here the CDR3 reads CASSLGGAVYGYTF.

The chain is built from TRBV4-1 and TRBJ2-1. This CDR3 region has 16 residues. Germline-derived CDR1 and CDR2 are MGHRA and YSYEKL. The CDR3 sequence: CASSQVNLVSYNEQFF.

This chain connects TRBV18 to TRBJ1-2. This CDR3 has 14 amino acids. CDR1 KGHSH and CDR2 LQKENI come from the germline V gene. The CDR3 protein is CASSPPSALYGYTF.

The gene calls are TRBV12-3 or TRBV12-4 and TRBJ2-1; TCRdb lists TRBD2, though no DNA is available to test this call. This CDR3 is built from 16 residues. The CDR3 loop reads CASSRASGGNVDEQFF.

The chain carries TRBV9 and TRBJ2-7; TCRdb outputs TRBD2, but without DNA this stays unchecked. Germline lookup yields CDR1 SGDLS and CDR2 YYNGEE. The CDR3 is made up of 15 amino acids. CDR3 sequence: CASSVDPGLTYEQYF.

The chain joins TRBV20-1 to TRBJ2-5; TCRdb picks TRBD1, but there is no DNA to check that call. The germline V gene encodes CDR1 DFQATT and CDR2 SNEGSKA (reference sequence). This CDR3 is built from 18 residues. The CDR3 reads CSARLTGHRSGSLETQYF.

V is TRBV6-2 or TRBV6-3 and J is TRBJ1-5; TCRdb proposes TRBD1, but this gene call is untestable without DNA. This CDR3 contains 16 residues. Germline loops: CDR1 MNHEY, CDR2 SVGEGT. CDR3 sequence: CASSTRTGRARQPQHF.

The V gene is TRBV6-4, the J gene TRBJ2-6; there is no DNA to check the TCRdb D call of TRBD1. The V gene's germline CDR1 is MRHNA and CDR2 SNTAGT. The CDR3 spans 16 residues. CDR3 region: CASSDGTRSGANVLTF.

The chain uses TRBV11-2 and TRBJ2-5; the TRBD1 assignment by TCRdb is unverifiable without DNA. The CDR3 contains 14 residues. Germline V lookup: CDR1 SGHAT, CDR2 FQNNGV. CDR3 sequence reads: CASSSQTGVETQYF.

The chain combines TRBV11-2 with TRBJ1-2; TCRdb's D gene call, TRBD1, goes unchecked for lack of DNA. The CDR3 runs to 16 residues. CDR1 is SGHAT, CDR2 FQNNGV, per germline. The CDR3 loop is CASSLPWAGPNYGYTF.

The V gene is TRBV7-9, the J gene TRBJ1-5. The germline V gene encodes CDR1 SEHNR and CDR2 FQNEAQ (reference sequence). The CDR3 covers 13 residues. Here the CDR3 reads CASSLGSGGTQHF.

The chain employs TRBV28 and TRBJ2-1. Germline CDR1 MDHEN, CDR2 SYDVKM. The length of the CDR3 is 12 residues. CDR3 in amino acids: CASSPTIYEQFF. The full variable domain, completed using reference TRBV28 and TRBJ2-1, is DVKVTQSSRYLVKRTGEKVFLECVQDMDHENMFWYRQDPGLGLRLIYFSYDVKMKEKGDIPEGYSVSREKKERFSLILESASTNQTSMYLCASSPTIYEQFFGPGTRLTVL.

The chain carries TRBV6-5 and TRBJ2-3. This CDR3 spans 14 amino acids. Germline V gives CDR1 MNHEY, CDR2 SVGAGI. The CDR3 reads CASSTERSTDTQYF.